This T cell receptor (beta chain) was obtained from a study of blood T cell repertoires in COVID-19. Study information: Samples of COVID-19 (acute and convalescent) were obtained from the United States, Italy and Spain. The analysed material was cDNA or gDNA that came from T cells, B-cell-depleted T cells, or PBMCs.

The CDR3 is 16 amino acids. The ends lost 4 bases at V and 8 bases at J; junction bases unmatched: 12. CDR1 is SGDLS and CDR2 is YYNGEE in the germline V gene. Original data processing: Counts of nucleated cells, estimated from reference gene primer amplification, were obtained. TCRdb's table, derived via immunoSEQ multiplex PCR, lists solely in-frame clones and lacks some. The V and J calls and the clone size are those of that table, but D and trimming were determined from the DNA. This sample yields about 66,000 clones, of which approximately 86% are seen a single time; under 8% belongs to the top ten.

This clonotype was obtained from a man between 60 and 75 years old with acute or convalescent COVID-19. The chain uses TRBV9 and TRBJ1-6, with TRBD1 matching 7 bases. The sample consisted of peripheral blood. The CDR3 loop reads CASSPGQEPHDSPLHF. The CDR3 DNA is TGTGCCAGCAGCCCAGGACAGGAGCCCCATGATTCACCCCTCCACTTT.